The 14 T cell receptor beta chains listed next were all sequenced from one sample in a study of identical twins. TCRdb recomputed calls from the 5' RACE reads with MiXCR, one row per CDR3 protein. The top ten hold about 1.6% of the sample, which has about 900,000 distinct CDR3 sequences, 9% to 15% seen once. The same sample was also studied in work on yellow fever vaccine responses in identical twins.

Sequencing was performed on PBMCs. The receptors were gathered from a woman aged 18 to 35 in good health.

At least ten counts were recorded for this clonotype. The V gene is TRBV4-2, the J gene TRBJ1-1, with 7 bases lining up with TRBD1. Germline values: CDR1 LGHNA, CDR2 YNFKEQ. This CDR3 region has 15 residues. The V gene end was trimmed by 6 bases and the J gene end by 3 bases; junction bases not matched to a gene: 10. The CDR3 spells CASSGDSLFDTEAFF. The CDR3 DNA is TGTGCCAGCAGTGGGGACAGCCTCTTCGACACTGAAGCTTTCTTT.

This clonotype has a handful of counts. The V and J genes are TRBV28 and TRBJ2-1, with 7 bases that match TRBD1. Trimming cost V 8 bases and J 2 bases; bases outside gene matches: 6. The CDR3 covers 14 residues. In germline, CDR1 is MDHEN, CDR2 SYDVKM. DNA for the CDR3: TGTGCCAGCGACCGGGACAGTGCCTACAATGAGCAGTTCTTC. Protein sequence: CASDRDSAYNEQFF.

This clonotype was observed a few times. This chain joins TRBV24-1 and TRBJ2-3; the D is unclear. The germline CDR1 and CDR2 sequences are KGHDR and SFDVKD. Trimming shortened V by 3 bases and J by 6 bases, and 3 bases separated the two germline ends. CDR3 length: 11 amino acids. CDR3 sequence reads: CATSDKDTQYF. CDR3 in DNA: TGTGCCACCAGTGATAAGGATACGCAGTATTTT.

This clonotype was seen a handful of times. The chain is built from TRBV6-1 and TRBJ1-4, with D maybe TRBD1 (5 bases). V gave up 7 bases and J gave up 5 bases, with 17 bases separating them. The CDR3 length is 15 residues. Germline CDR1 reads MNHNS; CDR2 reads SASEGT. CDR3 in DNA: TGTGCCAGCACCGAACGAGGGACCGGGAATGAAAAACTGTTTTTT. This codes for CASTERGTGNEKLFF.

The chain has TRBV15 and TRBJ2-1, with D unresolved. V was trimmed by 1 base and J by 13 bases, leaving 11 bases between them. The CDR3 has 12 residues. Germline CDR1 LNHNV, CDR2 YYDKDF (reference sequence). CDR3: CATSRGQPEQFF. Written as DNA, the CDR3 is TGTGCCACCAGCAGAGGCCAGCCGGAACAGTTCTTC.

This clonotype was recorded a few times. V gene TRBV18 combines with J gene TRBJ1-5; D not resolved. Germline CDR1 and CDR2: KGHSH and LQKENI. Trimming stripped 3 bases from V and 1 base from J, with 13 bases between. The CDR3 totals 16 residues. The CDR3 spells CASSPLQTASNQPQHF. The CDR3 DNA sequence: TGTGCCAGCTCACCTCTCCAGACCGCAAGCAATCAGCCCCAGCATTTT. Supplemented by reference TRBV18 and TRBJ1-5, the full variable domain reads NAGVMQNPRHLVRRRGQEARLRCSPMKGHSHVYWYRQLPEEGLKFMVYLQKENIIDESGMPKERFSAEFPKEGPSILRIQQVVRGDSAAYFCASSPLQTASNQPQHFGDGTRLSIL.

This clonotype was observed many times. The chain uses TRBV25-1 and TRBJ2-1; 11 bases are shared with TRBD2. V lost 6 bases, J lost 12 bases, and 16 bases stayed unmatched. The CDR3 is 16 amino acids. Germline V gene sequence: CDR1 MGHDK, CDR2 SYGVNS. The CDR3 loop is CASSQGADDSGRGQFF. The CDR3 DNA follows: TGTGCCAGCAGCCAAGGGGCGGACGATAGCGGGAGGGGGCAGTTCTTC.

There are a few counts of this clonotype. CDR3 coding DNA: TGTGCCAGCAGCCCGGGACAGTGGAGCTACGAGCAGTACTTC. Its protein product is CASSPGQWSYEQYF. V gene TRBV9 combines with J gene TRBJ2-7, with 7 bases aligning to TRBD1. After removal of 4 bases from V and 3 bases from J, the junction contained 7 bases not matched to a gene. This CDR3 is 14 amino acids long. CDR1 is SGDLS, CDR2 YYNGEE, per germline.

This clonotype has just a few counts. The V gene is TRBV5-1, the J gene TRBJ2-3; either TRBD1 or TRBD2 may fit D (5 bases each). Germline V gives CDR1 SGHRS, CDR2 YFSETQ. The ends were cut back, 4 bases at V and 2 bases at J, with 17 bases in the middle. The CDR3 is 16 amino acids. The CDR3 loop is CASSLSIGGSTDTQYF. The CDR3 DNA follows: TGCGCCAGCAGCCTATCAATTGGGGGTTCCACAGATACGCAGTATTTT.

This clonotype was observed a handful of times. This sequence joins TRBV7-2 and TRBJ2-3; 12 nucleotides align to TRBD2. V shed 1 base, J shed 7 bases, and the junction held 9 bases outside the gene matches. Germline V gives CDR1 SGHTA, CDR2 FQGNSA. The CDR3 contains 17 residues. The CDR3 DNA reads as TGTGCCAGCAGCTTAGGACTAGCGGGAGTAGGGGCGAATACGCAGTATTTT. Its translation is CASSLGLAGVGANTQYF.

The rearrangement uses TRBV5-1 and TRBJ2-3; 9 bases fit TRBD2. Germline values: CDR1 SGHRS, CDR2 YFSETQ. V was clipped by 0 bases and J by 1 base; unmatched bases: 6. CDR3 length: 17 residues. Written as DNA, the CDR3 is TGCGCCAGCAGCTTGGGGGCTTCTAGCGGGGGCACAGATACGCAGTATTTT. It encodes CASSLGASSGGTDTQYF.

The chain is built from TRBV20-1 and TRBJ1-1; 9 bases fit TRBD1. The junction had 10 bases not matched to a gene; V was cut back by 6 bases and J by 5 bases. CDR1 is DFQATT and CDR2 is SNEGSKA in the germline V gene (reference sequence). CDR3 length equals 14 residues. The CDR3 region is CSAQSDRGGTEAFF. The CDR3 nucleotides read TGCAGTGCACAATCGGACAGGGGTGGGACTGAAGCTTTCTTT.

Details on this clonotype: This may arise from a read error, as a much more abundant clone is one base away. The V and J genes are TRBV4-1 and TRBJ2-4; 9 nucleotides line up with TRBD2. The length of the CDR3 is 17 residues. V lost 1 base to trimming and J lost 4 bases; unmatched junction nucleotides: 8. CDR1 MGHRA and CDR2 YSYEKL come from the germline V gene. This CDR3 reads CASSQVVLAGQKNIQYF. DNA for the CDR3: TGCGCCAGCAGCCAAGTAGTGCTAGCGGGACAAAAAAACATTCAGTACTTC.

This sequence joins TRBV7-3 and TRBJ1-2, with D perhaps TRBD1 (5 bases). This CDR3 has 14 amino acids. Germline V gives CDR1 SGHTA, CDR2 FQGTGA. Between the trimmed V and J ends, which lost 1 base and 7 bases, there was a span of 13 bases. The CDR3 here is CASSLMAGASGYTF. DNA for the CDR3: TGTGCCAGCAGCTTAATGGCCGGGGCGTCTGGCTACACCTTC.